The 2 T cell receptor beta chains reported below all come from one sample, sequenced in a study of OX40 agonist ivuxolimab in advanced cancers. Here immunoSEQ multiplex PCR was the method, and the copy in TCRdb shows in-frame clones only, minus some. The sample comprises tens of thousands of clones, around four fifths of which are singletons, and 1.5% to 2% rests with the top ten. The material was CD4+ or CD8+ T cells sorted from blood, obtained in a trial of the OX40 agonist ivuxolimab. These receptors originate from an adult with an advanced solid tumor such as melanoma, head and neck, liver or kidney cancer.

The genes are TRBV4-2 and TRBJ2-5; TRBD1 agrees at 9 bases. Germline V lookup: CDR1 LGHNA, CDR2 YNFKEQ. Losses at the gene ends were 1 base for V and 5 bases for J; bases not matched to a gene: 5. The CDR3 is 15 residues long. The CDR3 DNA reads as TGTGCCAGCAGCCAAGCGGACAGGGGCAGGGAGACCCAGTACTTC. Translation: CASSQADRGRETQYF.

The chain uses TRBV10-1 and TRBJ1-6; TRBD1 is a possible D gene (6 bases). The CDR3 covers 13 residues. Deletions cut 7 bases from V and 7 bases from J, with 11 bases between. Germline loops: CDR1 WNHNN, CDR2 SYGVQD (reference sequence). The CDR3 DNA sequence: TGCGCCAGCACCGGACAGAAAAATTCACCCCTCCACTTT. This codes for CASTGQKNSPLHF.